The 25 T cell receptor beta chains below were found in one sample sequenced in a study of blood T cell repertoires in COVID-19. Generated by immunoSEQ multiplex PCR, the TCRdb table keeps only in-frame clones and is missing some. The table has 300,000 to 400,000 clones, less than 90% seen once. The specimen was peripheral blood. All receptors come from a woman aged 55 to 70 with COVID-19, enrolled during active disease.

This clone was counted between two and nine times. The CDR3 loop is CASSFYEELFF. In DNA, the CDR3 is TGTGCCAGCAGTTTCTACGAGGAGCTGTTTTTT. The chain uses TRBV12-3 or TRBV12-4 and TRBJ2-2; D is unclear. This CDR3 has 11 residues. V gave up 3 bases and J gave up 10 bases, with 6 bases separating them.

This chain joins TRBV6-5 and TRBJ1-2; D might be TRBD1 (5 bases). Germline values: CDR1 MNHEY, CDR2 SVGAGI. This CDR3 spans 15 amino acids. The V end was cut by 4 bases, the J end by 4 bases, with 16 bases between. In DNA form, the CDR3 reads TGTGCCAGCAGTTTACGACAGTTGGAGCCCTATGGCTACACCTTC. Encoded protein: CASSLRQLEPYGYTF.

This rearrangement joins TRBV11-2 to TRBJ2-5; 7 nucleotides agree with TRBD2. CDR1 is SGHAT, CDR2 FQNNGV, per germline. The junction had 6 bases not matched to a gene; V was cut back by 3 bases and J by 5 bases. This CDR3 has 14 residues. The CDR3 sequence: CASSFSAAGETQYF. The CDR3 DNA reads TGTGCCAGCAGCTTCTCGGCAGCGGGGGAGACCCAGTACTTC.

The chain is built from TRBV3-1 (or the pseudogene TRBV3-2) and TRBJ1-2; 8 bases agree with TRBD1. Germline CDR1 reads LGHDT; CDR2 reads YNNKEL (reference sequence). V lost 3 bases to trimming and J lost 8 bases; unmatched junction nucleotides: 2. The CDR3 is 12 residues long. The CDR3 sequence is CASSHDRGGYTF. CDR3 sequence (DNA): TGTGCCAGCAGCCATGACAGGGGAGGCTACACCTTC.

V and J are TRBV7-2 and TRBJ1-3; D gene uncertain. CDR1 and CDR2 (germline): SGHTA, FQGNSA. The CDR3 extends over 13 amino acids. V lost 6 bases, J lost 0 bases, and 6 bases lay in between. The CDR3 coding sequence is TGTGCCAGCAGAAAATACTCTGGAAACACCATATATTTT. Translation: CASRKYSGNTIYF.

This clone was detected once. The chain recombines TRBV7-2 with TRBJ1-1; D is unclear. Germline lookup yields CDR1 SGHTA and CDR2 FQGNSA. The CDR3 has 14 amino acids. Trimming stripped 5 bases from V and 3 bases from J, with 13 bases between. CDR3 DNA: TGTGCCAGCAGCCTCCTAGCGAGGCACACTGAAGCTTTCTTT. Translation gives CASSLLARHTEAFF.

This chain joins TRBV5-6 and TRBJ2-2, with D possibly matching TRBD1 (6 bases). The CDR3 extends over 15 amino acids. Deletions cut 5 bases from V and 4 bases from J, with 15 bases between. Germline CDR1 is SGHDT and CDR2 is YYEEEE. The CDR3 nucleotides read TGTGCCAGCAGTTCGCAGGGGCATAGCACCGGGGAGCTGTTTTTT. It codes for CASSSQGHSTGELFF.

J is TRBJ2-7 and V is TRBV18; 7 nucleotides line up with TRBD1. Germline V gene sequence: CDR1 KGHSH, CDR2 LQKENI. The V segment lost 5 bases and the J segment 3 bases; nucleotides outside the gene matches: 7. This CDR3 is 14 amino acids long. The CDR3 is CASSSDRQGYEQYF. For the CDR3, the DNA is TGTGCCAGCTCATCGGACAGGCAGGGCTACGAGCAGTACTTC. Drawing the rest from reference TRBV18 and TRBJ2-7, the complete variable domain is NAGVMQNPRHLVRRRGQEARLRCSPMKGHSHVYWYRQLPEEGLKFMVYLQKENIIDESGMPKERFSAEFPKEGPSILRIQQVVRGDSAAYFCASSSDRQGYEQYFGPGTRLTVT.

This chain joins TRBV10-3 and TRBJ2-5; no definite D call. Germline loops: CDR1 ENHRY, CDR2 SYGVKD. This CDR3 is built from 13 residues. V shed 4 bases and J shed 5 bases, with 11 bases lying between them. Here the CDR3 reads CAISVTPEETQYF. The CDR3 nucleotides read TGTGCCATCAGTGTAACCCCGGAGGAGACCCAGTACTTC.

The CDR3 protein is CASSLNLRGRATGELFF. DNA of the CDR3: TGTGCCAGCAGCTTAAACCTCAGGGGGCGCGCCACCGGGGAGCTGTTTTTT. The rearrangement links TRBV7-6 to TRBJ2-2, with TRBD1 identical over 8 bases. CDR3 size: 17 residues. CDR1 and CDR2 from the germline V gene are SGHVS and FNYEAQ. V shed 2 bases, J shed 4 bases, and the junction held 9 bases outside the gene matches.

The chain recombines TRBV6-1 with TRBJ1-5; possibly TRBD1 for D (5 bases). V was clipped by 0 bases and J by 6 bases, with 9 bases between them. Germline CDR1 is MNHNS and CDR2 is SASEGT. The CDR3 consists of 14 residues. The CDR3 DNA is TGTGCCAGCAGTGAAGCTCCGGGGGTTCAGCCCCAGCATTTT. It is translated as CASSEAPGVQPQHF.

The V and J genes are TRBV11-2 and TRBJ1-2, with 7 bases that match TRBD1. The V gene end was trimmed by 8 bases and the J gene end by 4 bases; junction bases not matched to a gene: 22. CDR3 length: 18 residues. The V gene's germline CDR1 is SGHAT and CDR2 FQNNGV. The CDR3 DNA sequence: TGTGCCAGCGGCGGAAACCGGGACAGTGACCAGAGGCTCTATGGCTACACCTTC. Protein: CASGGNRDSDQRLYGYTF.

CDR3 DNA: TGTGCCAGCAGTTTATTCCACGCGGACACTGAAGCTTTCTTT. Protein sequence: CASSLFHADTEAFF. This chain links TRBV27 with TRBJ1-1; D is uncertain. Trimming shortened V by 1 base and J by 3 bases, and 9 bases separated the two germline ends. The CDR3 extends over 14 amino acids. The germline CDR1 and CDR2 sequences are MNHEY and SMNVEV (reference sequence).

The CDR3 coding sequence is TGCAGCGGTCGGGGGGGCGACAATGAGCAGTTCTTC. As protein: CSGRGGDNEQFF. The chain uses TRBV29-1 and TRBJ2-1; 8 bases align to TRBD2. The CDR3 covers 12 residues. V trimming: 7 bases; J trimming: 5 bases; junction bases outside the gene matches: 4. CDR1 is SQVTM and CDR2 is ANQGSEA in the germline V gene.

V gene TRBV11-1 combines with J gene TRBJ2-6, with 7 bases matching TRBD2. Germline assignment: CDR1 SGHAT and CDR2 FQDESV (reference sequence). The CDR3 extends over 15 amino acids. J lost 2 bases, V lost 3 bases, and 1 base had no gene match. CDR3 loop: CASSLGRAGANVLTF. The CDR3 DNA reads TGTGCCAGCAGCTTGGGGAGGGCTGGGGCCAACGTCCTGACTTTC.

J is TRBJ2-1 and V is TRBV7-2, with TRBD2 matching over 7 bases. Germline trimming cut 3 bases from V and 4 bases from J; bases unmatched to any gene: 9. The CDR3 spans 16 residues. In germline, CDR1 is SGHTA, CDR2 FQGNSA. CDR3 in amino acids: CASSFGGGVDYNEQFF. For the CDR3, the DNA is TGTGCCAGCAGCTTCGGCGGGGGTGTCGATTACAATGAGCAGTTCTTC.

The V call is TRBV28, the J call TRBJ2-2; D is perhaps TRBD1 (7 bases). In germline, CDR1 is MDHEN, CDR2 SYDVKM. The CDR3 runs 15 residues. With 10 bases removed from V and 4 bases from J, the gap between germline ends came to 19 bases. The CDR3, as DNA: TGTGCCACCTTAGGGCCAGGGGGGCGCACCGGGGAGCTGTTTTTT. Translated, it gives CATLGPGGRTGELFF.

CDR3: CASSLGLGDRGAKGYTF. The CDR3 nucleotides are TGTGCCAGCAGCCTTGGATTGGGGGACAGGGGCGCGAAAGGCTACACCTTC. The rearrangement uses TRBV9 and TRBJ1-2; the match to TRBD1 covers 10 bases. Germline V gene data show CDR1 as SGDLS and CDR2 as YYNGEE. J was trimmed by 8 bases and V by 4 bases; bases with no gene match: 17. The CDR3 has 17 residues.

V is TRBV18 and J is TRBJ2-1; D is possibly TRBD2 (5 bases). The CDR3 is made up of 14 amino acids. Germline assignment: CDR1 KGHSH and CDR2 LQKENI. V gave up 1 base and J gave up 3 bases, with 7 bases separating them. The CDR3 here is CASSPQGDYNEQFF. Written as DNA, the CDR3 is TGTGCCAGCTCACCACAGGGAGACTACAATGAGCAGTTCTTC.

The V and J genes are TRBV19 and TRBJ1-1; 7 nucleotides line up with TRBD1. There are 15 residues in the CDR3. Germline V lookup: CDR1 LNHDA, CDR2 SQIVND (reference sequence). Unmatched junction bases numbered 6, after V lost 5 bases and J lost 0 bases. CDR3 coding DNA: TGTGCCAGTAGTGGCTCCGGGACAGTGAACACTGAAGCTTTCTTT. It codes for CASSGSGTVNTEAFF.

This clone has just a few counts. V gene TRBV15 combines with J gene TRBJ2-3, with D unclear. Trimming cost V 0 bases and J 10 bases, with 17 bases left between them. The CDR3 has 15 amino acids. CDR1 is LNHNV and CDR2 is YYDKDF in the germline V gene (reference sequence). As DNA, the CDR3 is TGTGCCACCAGCAGAGATACAGATTCCGGCTGGGCGCAGTATTTT. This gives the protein CATSRDTDSGWAQYF.

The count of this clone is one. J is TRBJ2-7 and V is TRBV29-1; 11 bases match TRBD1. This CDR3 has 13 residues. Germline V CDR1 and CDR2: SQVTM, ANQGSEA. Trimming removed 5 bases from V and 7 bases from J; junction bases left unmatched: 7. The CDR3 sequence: CSVSGQGAGEQYF. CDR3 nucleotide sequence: TGCAGCGTTAGTGGACAGGGGGCAGGAGAGCAGTACTTC.

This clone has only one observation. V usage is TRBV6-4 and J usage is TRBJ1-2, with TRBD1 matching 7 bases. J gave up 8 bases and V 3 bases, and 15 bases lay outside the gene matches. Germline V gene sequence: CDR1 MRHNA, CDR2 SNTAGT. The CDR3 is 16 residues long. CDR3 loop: CASSEGQVLLLRGYTF. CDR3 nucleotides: TGTGCCAGCAGTGAAGGACAGGTCCTCCTCCTCCGAGGCTACACCTTC.

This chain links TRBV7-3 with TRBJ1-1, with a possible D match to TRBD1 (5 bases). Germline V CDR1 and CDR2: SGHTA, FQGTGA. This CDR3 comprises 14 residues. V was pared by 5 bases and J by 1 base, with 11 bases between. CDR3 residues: CASSPAGENTEAFF. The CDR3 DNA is TGTGCCAGCAGCCCGGCGGGGGAGAACACTGAAGCTTTCTTT.

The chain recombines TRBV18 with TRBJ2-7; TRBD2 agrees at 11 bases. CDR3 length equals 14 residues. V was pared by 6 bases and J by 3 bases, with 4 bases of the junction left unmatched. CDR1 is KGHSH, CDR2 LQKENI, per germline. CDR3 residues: CASSPTSGGYEQYF. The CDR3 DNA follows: TGTGCCAGCTCCCCCACTAGCGGGGGCTACGAGCAGTACTTC.